The subject of this entry is one TCR beta chain. TCRdb's table, derived via immunoSEQ multiplex PCR, lists solely in-frame clones and lacks some. The sample consists of about 330,000 clones, around 86% of them appearing once. The data belong to a study of shared clonotypes between healthy human individuals. V lost 1 base to trimming and J lost 0 bases, with 13 bases between them. The V gene's germline CDR1 is SGHVS and CDR2 FNYEAQ. The CDR3 has 16 residues. This TCR derives from a young man in good health. Sequenced input: memory CD8+ T cells sorted from blood. As to subset: CD45RO+ cells pooled with CCR7-negative TemRA cells. V gene TRBV7-6 combines with J gene TRBJ2-7; no definite D call. This chain's CDR3 is CASSLGSDGSSYEQYF. The CDR3 region has the DNA TGTGCCAGCAGCTTAGGTTCGGACGGCTCCTCCTACGAGCAGTACTTC.